In this sample, the clone carrying this T cell receptor beta chain turned up once. Its target is unknown. V shed 4 bases and J 6 bases; nucleotides not matched to a gene: 8. The length of the CDR3 is 15 residues. Germline values: CDR1 SGHAT, CDR2 FQNNGV. As defined, naive CD8 cells were CD45RO-negative and positively selected for CCR7, with terminally differentiated effector memory CD45RA+ cells excluded. The data originate from a study of shared clonotypes between healthy human individuals. Study context: Those who served as donors were a couple of women and a few men between the ages of 18 and 49. Findings and limits, study-wide: Generation probabilities were higher for clonotypes shared across all four sorted-subset donors than for unshared ones.

Deep-level settings were used for running the assay. The repertoire was sequenced with immunoSEQ multiplex PCR; TCRdb's copy has only in-frame clones and lacks some. Found here are 660,000 or so clones, approximately 96% of them singletons; the top ten hold more than 0.085%. The rearrangement joins TRBV11-2 to TRBJ2-7; 11 positions agree with TRBD2. This clonotype originated in a woman aged 30 to 39 in good health. Sequencing used naive CD8+ T cells sorted from blood. The CDR3 sequence is CASSYTSGSISEQYF. CDR3 bases: TGTGCCAGCAGCTACACTAGCGGGAGTATCTCCGAGCAGTACTTC. The full variable domain, rest sourced from reference TRBV11-2 and TRBJ2-7, is EAGVAQSPRYKIIEKRQSVAFWCNPISGHATLYWYQQILGQGPKLLIQFQNNGVVDDSQLPKDRFSAERLKGVDSTLKIQPAKLEDSAVYLCASSYTSGSISEQYFGPGTRLTVT.